These 16 T cell receptor delta chains originate from one sample sequenced in a study of γδ T cells in repeated Plasmodium falciparum infection. Vgamma9/Vdelta2+ and Vdelta2-negative gammadelta T cells were flow-sorted from PBMC for bulk sequencing. TCRdb redid clone calling on the multiplex PCR reads using CATT. This sample has under 50,000 delta-chain clones, with approximately 1.5% found just once. Sequencing input: gamma-delta T cells from blood. All receptors come from a pool of human donors (malaria-infected and uninfected, not separated).

The sample holds many counts of this clone. The protein in TCRdb stems from a much larger clone and differs at residue 8 from this DNA's translation, likely a read error; here the protein is translated from the DNA. This sequence joins TRDV1 and TRDJ1; 11 bases match TRDD3. Germline V CDR1 and CDR2: TSWWSYY, QGS. After removal of 5 bases from V and 0 bases from J, the junction contained 29 bases not matched to a gene. The CDR3 covers 24 residues. This CDR3 reads CALGNQALLLPGGYRFQNTDKLIF. The CDR3 DNA is TGTGCTCTTGGGAACCAGGCCCTCCTACTCCCTGGGGGATACCGGTTTCAGAACACCGATAAACTCATCTTT.

The table lists this clone with a few counts. The TCRdb record carries a much larger clone's protein, which differs from this DNA's translation at residue 18; a read error is the likely cause, and the protein listed here is the DNA translation. This rearrangement joins TRDV2 to TRDJ1; 10 bases match TRDD3. TCRdb gives no J gene; it was assigned here by matching the DNA to germline. Germline CDR1 and CDR2: GEAIGNYY and EKD. There are 21 residues in the CDR3. The CDR3 sequence: CACDTGFFTGGFAEDTDELIF. The CDR3 DNA reads TGTGCCTGTGACACCGGCTTCTTTACTGGGGGATTCGCTGAGGACACCGATGAACTCATCTTT.

In regard to this clone: A far larger clone lies a single base away; this is likely a read error. Other DNA sequences within the sample encode an identical CDR3. The J gene is uncalled and the V gene is TRDV2; TRDD3, the table's D call, lacks a check against the DNA. Per the germline V gene, CDR1 is GEAIGNYY and CDR2 is EKD. The CDR3 has 14 amino acids. The CDR3: CACDRWGPTDKLIF. CDR3 DNA: TGTGCCTGTGACAGATGGGGACCTACCGATAAACTCATCTTC.

This clone was seen a handful of times. This sequence is one base from a far larger clone and is likely a read error. The chain joins TRDV1 to TRDJ1; 12 bases fit TRDD3. TCRdb supplies no J gene; here it was assigned by aligning the nucleotide sequence to germline. From germline, CDR1 is TSWWSYY and CDR2 QGS. The CDR3 has 17 residues. The CDR3 protein is CALGTNWGILYTDKLIF. The CDR3 DNA is TGTGCCCTTGGGACCAACTGGGGGATACTGTACACCGATAAACTCATCTTT.

Concerning this clone: The mismatch at residue 19 between this DNA's translation and the TCRdb protein of a much larger clone likely reflects a read error; the protein shown is translated from the DNA. No J gene was assigned, while the V gene was called as TRDV1; the table calls TRDD3, which could not be checked here. From germline, CDR1 is TSWWSYY and CDR2 QGS. The CDR3 runs to 21 residues. The CDR3 here is CALGGLPTRNSGRRYTDKPIF. The DNA for the CDR3 is TGTGCTCTTGGGGGGCTTCCTACGAGAAACTCCGGGCGTCGTTACACCGATAAACCCATCTTT.

Only a few counts were recorded for this clone. A far larger clone is one nucleotide away, so this likely arose from a read error. The sample has other DNA sequences that encode this CDR3 too. No call exists for the J gene, whereas the V gene is TRDV2; no check of the table's D call, TRDD3, against the DNA was made. The length of the CDR3 is 17 residues. In germline, CDR1 is GEAIGNYY, CDR2 EKD. CDR3 sequence: CACDTGGYSWDTRQMFF. The CDR3 coding sequence is TGTGCCTGTGACACTGGGGGATACTCCTGGGACACCCGACAAATGTTTTTC.

Details on this clone: A read error is likely here: a far larger clone is one base away. In the same sample, other DNA sequences code for this CDR3. This sequence joins TRDV1 and TRDJ2; D is possibly TRDD3 (5 bases). The CDR3 is made up of 12 amino acids. Germline V lookup: CDR1 TSWWSYY, CDR2 QGS. The CDR3 protein is CALAAGTAQLFF. CDR3 coding DNA: TGTGCTCTCGCCGCGGGGACAGCGCAACTCTTCTTT.

This clone was detected ten times or more. The chain couples TRDV2 to TRDJ1, with 8 bases identical to TRDD3. The germline gives CDR1 GEAIGNYY, CDR2 EKD. The CDR3 spans 16 residues. The ends lost 3 bases at V and 0 bases at J; junction bases unmatched: 8. The DNA for the CDR3 is TGTGCCTGTGACTTGCTGGGGGACCCTTACACCGATAAACTCATCTTT. Its protein is CACDLLGDPYTDKLIF.

This clone was seen only a few times. This likely came from a read error, as a far larger clone is one base away. Other DNA sequences in this specimen translate into the identical CDR3. The CDR3 nucleotides read TGTGCTCTTGGGAAGCCCATTCCCCCGCGGGTGCCTCTCGATAAACTCATCTTT. It specifies CALGKPIPPRVPLDKLIF. J is TRDJ1 and V is TRDV1, with D unclear. Since TCRdb gives no J gene, matching the DNA to germline was used here to assign it. The CDR3 has 18 amino acids. Trimming shortened V by 5 bases and J by 4 bases, and 26 bases separated the two germline ends. The germline V gene encodes CDR1 TSWWSYY and CDR2 QGS.

Details on this clone: This DNA translates differently at residue 7 from the TCRdb protein, which is that of a much larger clone; a read error is likely, and the protein shown is the DNA's own translation. The CDR3 DNA reads as TGTGCCTGTGACACCACTCTCGTACTGGGGGATACTGCCACCGATAAACTCATCTTT. Translated, it gives CACDTTLVLGDTATDKLIF. The V and J genes are TRDV2 and TRDJ1, with 12 positions matching TRDD3. TCRdb lists no J gene, so it was determined here by aligning the DNA to germline. V was clipped by 0 bases and J by 1 base; unmatched bases: 11. The CDR3 covers 19 residues. Looked up from germline, CDR1 is GEAIGNYY and CDR2 is EKD.

To note about this clone: A far larger clone is a single base away, which makes a read error likely. This sample includes further DNA sequences coding for the same CDR3. V and J are TRDV2 and TRDJ3; TRDD3 matches at 9 bases. The J gene was missing in TCRdb and was found by matching the end of the DNA to germline. J lost 13 bases, V lost 3 bases, and 12 bases had no gene match. Germline loops: CDR1 GEAIGNYY, CDR2 EKD. This CDR3 has 16 residues. CDR3 coding DNA: TGTGCCTGTGACGAACTGGGGGAACTCGGCACTCGACAGATGTTTTTC. This encodes CACDELGELGTRQMFF.

Only a few counts were recorded for this clone. Translating this DNA gives a protein that differs at residue 3 from the TCRdb one, which belongs to a much larger clone; a read error is likely, and the protein shown is this translation. The chain joins TRDV2 to TRDJ4; 10 positions agree with TRDD3. The J gene comes from matching the DNA to germline here; TCRdb lacks it. The germline V gene has CDR1 GEAIGNYY and CDR2 EKD. This CDR3 contains 21 residues. The CDR3 region has the DNA TGTGCCCGTGACACCGTAGACTCCGAGGGTACTGGGGGATCCTTGGCCAGACCCCTGATCTTT. Translated: CARDTVDSEGTGGSLARPLIF.

Points on this clone: A far larger clone lies a single base away; this is likely a read error. Different DNA sequences within this sample yield the same CDR3. The V call is TRDV2, the J call TRDJ1; D possibly uses TRDD2 or TRDD3 (5 bases each). Matching the DNA to germline supplied the J gene, which TCRdb does not give. This CDR3 has 19 residues. Trimming removed 2 bases at V and 3 bases at J, with 27 bases between. CDR1 is GEAIGNYY, CDR2 EKD, per germline. CDR3: CACDIMPTKFSGNADKLIF. The CDR3 region has the DNA TGTGCCTGTGACATCATGCCTACGAAGTTCTCGGGGAATGCCGATAAACTCATCTTT.

Ten or more counts support this clone. The protein TCRdb gives is from a much larger clone and does not agree with this DNA's translation at residue 14, likely a read error; the protein shown here comes from the DNA. The chain links TRDV1 to TRDJ1; D may be TRDD3 (5 bases). CDR1 is TSWWSYY and CDR2 is QGS in the germline V gene. CDR3 length equals 19 residues. The CDR3 region has the DNA TGTGCTCTTGGGGAAGGACGACAAGCGACGAAAGGGGAGGCCGATGAACTCATCTTT. It translates to CALGEGRQATKGEADELIF.

About this clone itself: TCRdb's protein for this DNA is that of a much larger clone and differs from the translation at residue 14, likely a read error; the protein shown is the DNA translation. The same CDR3 also results from other DNA sequences found in this sample. The V segment is TRDV1, and no J call was made; TRDD3, the table's D call, was not compared with the DNA. Per germline, CDR1 TSWWSYY and CDR2 QGS. The CDR3 spans 19 residues. This CDR3 is CALGELISYKILLNPVLIF. The DNA for the CDR3 is TGTGCTCTTGGGGAACTAATTTCCTATAAGATACTCCTAAACCCCGTTCTCATCTTT.

This clone came up a few times. Its ends do not fully match the called genes, so a read error is possible. V and J are TRDV2 and TRDJ1; 12 nucleotides match TRDD3. Germline V gene data show CDR1 as GEAIGNYY and CDR2 as EKD. This CDR3 has 19 amino acids. This chain's CDR3 is CACDAGIWGIRGYTDKLIF. The CDR3 coding sequence is TGTGCCTGTGACGCCGGGATCTGGGGGATACGCGGTTACACTGATAAACTCATCTTT.